This T cell receptor (beta chain) derives from a study of shared clonotypes between healthy human individuals. This clone was seen only once. The V end was cut by 3 bases, the J end by 2 bases, with 17 bases between. Germline V CDR1 and CDR2: SNHLY, FYNNEI. There are 18 residues in the CDR3. The data were produced by immunoSEQ multiplex PCR, yet TCRdb's version contains in-frame clones alone and is incomplete. The table includes 2,500,000 or so clones, 93% detected once. Sequenced sample: naive CD4+ T cells from PBMCs. Subset noted: CD45RA+ positively selected. This TCR was sampled from a man younger than 35 in good health. Some clones in this sample may be carry-over from other donors' samples. This chain links TRBV2 with TRBJ2-6, with no clear D. In nucleotides, the CDR3 is TGTGCCAGCAGTGATATGGGGTTCCAAGCCCCTGGGGCCAACGTCCTGACTTTC. It translates to CASSDMGFQAPGANVLTF.